A few counts support the clone carrying this TCR beta chain. No antigen is known for it. This sample is drawn from a study of T cell repertoires in cytomegalovirus infection. In the study overall: Both a matching HLA type and CMV infection were indicated by public TCR beta signatures.

There are 12 residues in the CDR3. The V gene lost 5 bases and the J gene lost 8 bases, with 9 bases spanning the gap. Germline lookup yields CDR1 KGHSH and CDR2 LQKENI. Each CDR3 protein gets one entry after TCRdb re-called the reads with MiXCR. The repertoire holds under 150,000 distinct CDR3 sequences, with roughly a quarter as singletons. Whole-study findings and limits: The ex vivo response showed dominance by HLA-C-restricted CMV-specific TCR beta clonotypes.

The sequence was obtained from a human donor in good health (CMV status not recorded). Some clones in this sample may be carry-over from other donors' samples. Sequencing input: PBMCs, sequenced either directly or after in vitro stimulation (not recorded which). This chain joins TRBV18 and TRBJ1-4; perhaps TRBD1 as D (5 bases). For the CDR3, the DNA is TGTGCCAGCTCAAGCAGGGACGAAAAACTGTTTTTT. As protein: CASSSRDEKLFF. Full variable domain (rest looked up from reference TRBV18 and TRBJ1-4): NAGVMQNPRHLVRRRGQEARLRCSPMKGHSHVYWYRQLPEEGLKFMVYLQKENIIDESGMPKERFSAEFPKEGPSILRIQQVVRGDSAAYFCASSSRDEKLFFGSGTQLSVL.